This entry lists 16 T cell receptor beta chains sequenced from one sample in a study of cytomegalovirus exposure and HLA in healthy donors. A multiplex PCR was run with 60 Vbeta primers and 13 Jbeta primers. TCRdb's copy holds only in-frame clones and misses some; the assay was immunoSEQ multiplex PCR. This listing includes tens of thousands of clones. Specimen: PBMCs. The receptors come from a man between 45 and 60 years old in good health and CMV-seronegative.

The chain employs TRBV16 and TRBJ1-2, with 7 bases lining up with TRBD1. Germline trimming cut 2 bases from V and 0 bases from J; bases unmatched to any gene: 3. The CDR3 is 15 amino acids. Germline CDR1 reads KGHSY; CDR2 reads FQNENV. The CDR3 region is CASSQQGGANYGYTF. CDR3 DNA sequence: TGTGCCAGCAGCCAACAGGGGGGAGCTAACTATGGCTACACCTTC.

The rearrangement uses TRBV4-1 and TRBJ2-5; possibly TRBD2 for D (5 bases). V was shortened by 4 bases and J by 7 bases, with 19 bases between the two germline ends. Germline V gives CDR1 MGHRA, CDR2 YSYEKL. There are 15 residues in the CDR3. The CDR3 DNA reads TGCGCCAGCAGCCCCTCTGTGGACTGGGCAAGGACCCAGTACTTC. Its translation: CASSPSVDWARTQYF.

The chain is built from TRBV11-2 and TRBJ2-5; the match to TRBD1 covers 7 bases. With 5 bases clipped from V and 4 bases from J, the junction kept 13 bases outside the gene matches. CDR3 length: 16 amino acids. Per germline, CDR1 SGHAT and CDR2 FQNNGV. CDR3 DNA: TGTGCCAGCAGCCCAACTCGACAGGGTCTGGTAGAGACCCAGTACTTC. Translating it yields CASSPTRQGLVETQYF.

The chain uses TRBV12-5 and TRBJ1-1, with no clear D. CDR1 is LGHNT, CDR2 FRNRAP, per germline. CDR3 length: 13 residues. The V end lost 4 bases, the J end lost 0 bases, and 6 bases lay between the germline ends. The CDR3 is CASGSGMNTEAFF. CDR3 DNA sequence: TGTGCTAGTGGTTCGGGGATGAACACTGAAGCTTTCTTT.

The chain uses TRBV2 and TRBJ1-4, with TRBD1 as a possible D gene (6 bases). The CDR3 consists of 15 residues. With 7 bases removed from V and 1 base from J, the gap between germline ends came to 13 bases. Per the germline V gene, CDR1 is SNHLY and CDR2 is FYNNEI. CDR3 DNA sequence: TGTGCCAGCACTATGACAGGTGGAACTAATGAAAAACTGTTTTTT. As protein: CASTMTGGTNEKLFF.

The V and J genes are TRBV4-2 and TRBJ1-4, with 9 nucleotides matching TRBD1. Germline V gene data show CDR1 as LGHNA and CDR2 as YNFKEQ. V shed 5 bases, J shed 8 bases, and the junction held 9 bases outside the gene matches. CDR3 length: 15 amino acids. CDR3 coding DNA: TGTGCCAGCAGCGACCGGGACAGGGAGGTAGAAAAACTGTTTTTT. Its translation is CASSDRDREVEKLFF.

CDR3 residues: CASSPQDRGYGYTF. CDR3 coding DNA: TGTGCCAGCTCACCACAAGACAGAGGATATGGCTACACCTTC. The chain recombines TRBV18 with TRBJ1-2, with D perhaps TRBD1 (5 bases). The V end lost 1 base, the J end lost 5 bases, and 11 bases lay between the germline ends. Per germline, CDR1 KGHSH and CDR2 LQKENI. The CDR3 consists of 14 residues.

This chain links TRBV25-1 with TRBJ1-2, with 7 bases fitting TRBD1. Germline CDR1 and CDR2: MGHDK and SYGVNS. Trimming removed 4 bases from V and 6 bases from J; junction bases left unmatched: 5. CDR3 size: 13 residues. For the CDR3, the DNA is TGTGCCAGCAGTGTTTACAGGGGAGATGGCTACACCTTC. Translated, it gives CASSVYRGDGYTF.

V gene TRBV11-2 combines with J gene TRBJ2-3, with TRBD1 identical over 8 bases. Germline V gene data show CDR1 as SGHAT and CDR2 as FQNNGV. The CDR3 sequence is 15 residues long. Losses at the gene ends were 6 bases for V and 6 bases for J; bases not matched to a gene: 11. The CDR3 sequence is CASSHGQGLSDTQYF. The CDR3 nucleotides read TGTGCCAGCAGTCATGGACAGGGATTATCGGATACGCAGTATTTT. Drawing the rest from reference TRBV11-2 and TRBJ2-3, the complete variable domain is EAGVAQSPRYKIIEKRQSVAFWCNPISGHATLYWYQQILGQGPKLLIQFQNNGVVDDSQLPKDRFSAERLKGVDSTLKIQPAKLEDSAVYLCASSHGQGLSDTQYFGPGTRLTVL.

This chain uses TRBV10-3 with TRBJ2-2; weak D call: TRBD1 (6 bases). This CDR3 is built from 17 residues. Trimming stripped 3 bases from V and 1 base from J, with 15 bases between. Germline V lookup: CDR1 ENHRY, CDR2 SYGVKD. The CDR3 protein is CAISEGRGTQNTGELFF. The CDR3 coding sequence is TGTGCCATCAGTGAAGGCAGGGGAACTCAGAACACCGGGGAGCTGTTTTTT.

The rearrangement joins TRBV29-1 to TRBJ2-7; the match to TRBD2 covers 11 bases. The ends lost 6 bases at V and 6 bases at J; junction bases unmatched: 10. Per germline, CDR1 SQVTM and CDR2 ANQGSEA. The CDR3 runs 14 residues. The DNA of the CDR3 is TGCAGCGTCGATCTAGCGGGGGGAAGGTTCGAGCAGTACTTC. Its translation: CSVDLAGGRFEQYF.

Here the CDR3 reads CASSVAVPSEAFF. CDR3 in DNA: TGTGCCAGTAGTGTAGCGGTACCAAGTGAAGCTTTCTTT. The chain uses TRBV19 and TRBJ1-1; D is undetermined. V was clipped by 5 bases and J by 7 bases, with 14 bases between them. The CDR3 length is 13 residues. Germline V gene data show CDR1 as LNHDA and CDR2 as SQIVND (reference sequence).

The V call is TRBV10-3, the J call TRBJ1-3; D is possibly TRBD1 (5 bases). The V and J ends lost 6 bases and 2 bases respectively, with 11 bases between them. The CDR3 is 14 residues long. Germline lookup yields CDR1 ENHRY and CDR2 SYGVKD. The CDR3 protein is CAISRQGTGNTIYF. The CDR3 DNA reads TGTGCCATCAGCCGGCAGGGCACTGGAAACACCATATATTTT.

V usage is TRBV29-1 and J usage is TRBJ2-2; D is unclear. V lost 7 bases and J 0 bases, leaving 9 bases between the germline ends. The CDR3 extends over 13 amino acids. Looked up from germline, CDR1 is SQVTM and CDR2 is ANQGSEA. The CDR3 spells CSAAETNTGELFF. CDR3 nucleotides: TGCAGCGCTGCGGAAACGAACACCGGGGAGCTGTTTTTT.

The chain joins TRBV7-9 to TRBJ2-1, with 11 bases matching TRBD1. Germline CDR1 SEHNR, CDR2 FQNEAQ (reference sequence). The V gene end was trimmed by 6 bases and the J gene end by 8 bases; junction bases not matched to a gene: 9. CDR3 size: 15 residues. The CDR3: CASRSGQGAIDEQFF. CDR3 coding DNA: TGTGCCAGCAGGTCAGGACAGGGGGCGATCGATGAGCAGTTCTTC.

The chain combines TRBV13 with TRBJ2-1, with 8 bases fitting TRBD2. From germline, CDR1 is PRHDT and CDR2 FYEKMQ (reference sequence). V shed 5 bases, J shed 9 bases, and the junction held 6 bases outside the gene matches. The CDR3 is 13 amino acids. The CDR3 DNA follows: TGTGCCAGCAGCATCGGGGGGGCCGGTGAGCAGTTCTTC. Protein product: CASSIGGAGEQFF.